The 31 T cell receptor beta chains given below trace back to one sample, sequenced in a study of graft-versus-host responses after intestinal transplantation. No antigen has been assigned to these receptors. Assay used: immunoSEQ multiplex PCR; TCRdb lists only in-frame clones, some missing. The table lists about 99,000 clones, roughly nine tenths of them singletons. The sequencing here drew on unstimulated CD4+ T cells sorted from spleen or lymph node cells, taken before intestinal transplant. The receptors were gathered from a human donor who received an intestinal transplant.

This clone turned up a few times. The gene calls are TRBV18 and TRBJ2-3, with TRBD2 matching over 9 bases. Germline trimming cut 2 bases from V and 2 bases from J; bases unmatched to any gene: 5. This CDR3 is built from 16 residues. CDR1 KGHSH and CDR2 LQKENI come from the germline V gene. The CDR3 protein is CASSPSLAGNTDTQYF. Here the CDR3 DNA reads TGTGCCAGCTCACCATCGCTAGCGGGGAACACAGATACGCAGTATTTT.

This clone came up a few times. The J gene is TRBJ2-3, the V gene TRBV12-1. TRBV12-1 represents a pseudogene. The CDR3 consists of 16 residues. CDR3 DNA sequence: TGTGCCAGCAGCTCCCCCTCTGCCGACAGCACAGATACGCAGTATTTT. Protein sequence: CASSSPSADSTDTQYF.

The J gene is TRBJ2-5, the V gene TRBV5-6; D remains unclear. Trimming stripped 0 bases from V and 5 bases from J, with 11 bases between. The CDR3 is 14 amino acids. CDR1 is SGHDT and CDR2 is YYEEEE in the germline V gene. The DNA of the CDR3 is TGTGCCAGCAGCTTGGGCGGAAACTTTGAGACCCAGTACTTC. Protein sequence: CASSLGGNFETQYF.

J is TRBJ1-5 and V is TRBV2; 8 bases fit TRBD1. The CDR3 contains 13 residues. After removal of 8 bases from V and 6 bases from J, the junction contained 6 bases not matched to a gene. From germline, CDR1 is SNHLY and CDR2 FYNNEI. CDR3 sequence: CASRRGPAQPQHF. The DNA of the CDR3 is TGTGCCAGCCGCAGGGGGCCCGCTCAGCCCCAGCATTTT.

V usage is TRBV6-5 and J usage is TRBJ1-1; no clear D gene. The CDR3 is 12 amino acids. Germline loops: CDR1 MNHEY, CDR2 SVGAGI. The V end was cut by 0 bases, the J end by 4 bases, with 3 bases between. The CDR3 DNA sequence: TGTGCCAGCAGTTACTCGGCCACTGAAGCTTTCTTT. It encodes CASSYSATEAFF.

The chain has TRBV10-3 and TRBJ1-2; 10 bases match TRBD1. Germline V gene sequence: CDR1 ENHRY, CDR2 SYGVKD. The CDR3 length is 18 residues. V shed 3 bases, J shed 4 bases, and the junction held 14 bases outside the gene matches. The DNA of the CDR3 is TGTGCCATCAGTGACTTCGTGGGACAGGGGAAGGGTGGCTATGGCTACACCTTC. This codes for CAISDFVGQGKGGYGYTF.

The CDR3 DNA reads as TGTGCCAGCAGCCCCCCCCGTCTTAATGAAAAACTGTTTTTT. Encoded protein: CASSPPRLNEKLFF. The V gene is TRBV7-3, the J gene TRBJ1-4; the D is unclear. The germline V gene has CDR1 SGHTA and CDR2 FQGTGA. The V end was cut by 5 bases, the J end by 4 bases, with 11 bases between. CDR3 size: 14 residues.

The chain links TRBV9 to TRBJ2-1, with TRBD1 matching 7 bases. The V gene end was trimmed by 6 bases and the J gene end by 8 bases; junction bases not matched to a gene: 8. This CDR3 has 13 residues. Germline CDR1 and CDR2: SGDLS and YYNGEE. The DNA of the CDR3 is TGTGCCAGCACCCCACCAGGGGGATATGAGCAGTTCTTC. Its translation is CASTPPGGYEQFF.

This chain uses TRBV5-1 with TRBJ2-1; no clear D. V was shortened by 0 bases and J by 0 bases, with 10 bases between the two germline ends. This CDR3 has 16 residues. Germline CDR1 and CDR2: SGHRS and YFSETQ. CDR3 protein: CASSLDGISSYNEQFF. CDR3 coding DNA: TGCGCCAGCAGCTTGGACGGAATTAGCTCCTACAATGAGCAGTTCTTC.

The CDR3 DNA follows: TGCGCCAGCAGCTTTACAGTCTCCCAAGCCACAGATACGCAGTATTTT. This translates into CASSFTVSQATDTQYF. This chain uses TRBV5-1 with TRBJ2-3, with D uncertain. Trimming took off 2 bases at V and 2 bases at J, with 15 bases between the two ends. The CDR3 runs 16 residues. In germline, CDR1 is SGHRS, CDR2 YFSETQ.

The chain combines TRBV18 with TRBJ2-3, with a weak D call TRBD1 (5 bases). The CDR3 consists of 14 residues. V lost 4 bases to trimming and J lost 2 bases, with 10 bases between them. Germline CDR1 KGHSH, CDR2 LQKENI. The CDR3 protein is CASSLAGITDTQYF. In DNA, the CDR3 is TGTGCCAGCTCACTGGCAGGGATCACAGATACGCAGTATTTT.

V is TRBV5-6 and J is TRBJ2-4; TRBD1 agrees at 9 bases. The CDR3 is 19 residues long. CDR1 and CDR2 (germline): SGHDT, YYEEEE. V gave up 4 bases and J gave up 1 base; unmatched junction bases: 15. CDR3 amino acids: CASSLGTGLEWKAKNIQYF. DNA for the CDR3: TGTGCCAGCAGCCTCGGGACAGGGTTGGAATGGAAGGCCAAAAACATTCAGTACTTC.

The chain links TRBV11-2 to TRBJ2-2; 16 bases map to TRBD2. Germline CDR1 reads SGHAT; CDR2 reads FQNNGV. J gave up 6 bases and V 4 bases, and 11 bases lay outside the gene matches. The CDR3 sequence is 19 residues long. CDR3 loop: CASSSELGLAGGSSGELFF. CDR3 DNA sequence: TGTGCCAGCAGCTCCGAGTTGGGACTAGCGGGAGGGAGTTCCGGGGAGCTGTTTTTT.

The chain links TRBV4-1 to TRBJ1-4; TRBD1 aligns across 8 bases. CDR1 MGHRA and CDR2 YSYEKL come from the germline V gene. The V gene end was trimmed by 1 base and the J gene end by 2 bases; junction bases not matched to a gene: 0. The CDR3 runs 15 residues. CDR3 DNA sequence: TGCGCCAGCAGCCAAGGGGACAGGACTAATGAAAAACTGTTTTTT. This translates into CASSQGDRTNEKLFF.

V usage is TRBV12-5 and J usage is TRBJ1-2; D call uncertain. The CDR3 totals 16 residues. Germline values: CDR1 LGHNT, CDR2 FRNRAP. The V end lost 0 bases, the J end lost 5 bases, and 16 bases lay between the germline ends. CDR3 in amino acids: CASGLVLGQSLYGYTF. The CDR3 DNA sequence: TGTGCTAGTGGTTTGGTACTTGGGCAGTCGCTTTATGGCTACACCTTC.

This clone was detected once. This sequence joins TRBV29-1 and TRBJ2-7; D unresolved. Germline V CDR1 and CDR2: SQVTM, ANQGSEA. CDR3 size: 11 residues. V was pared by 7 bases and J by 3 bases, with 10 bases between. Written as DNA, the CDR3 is TGCAGCGCTGGTGGGGTCTACGAGCAGTACTTC. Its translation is CSAGGVYEQYF.

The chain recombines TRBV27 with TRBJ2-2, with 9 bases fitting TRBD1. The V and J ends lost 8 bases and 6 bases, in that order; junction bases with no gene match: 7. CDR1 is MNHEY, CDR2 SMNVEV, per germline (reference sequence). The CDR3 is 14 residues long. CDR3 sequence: CASSGQGVPGELFF. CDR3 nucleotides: TGTGCCAGCTCGGGACAGGGAGTGCCCGGGGAGCTGTTTTTT.

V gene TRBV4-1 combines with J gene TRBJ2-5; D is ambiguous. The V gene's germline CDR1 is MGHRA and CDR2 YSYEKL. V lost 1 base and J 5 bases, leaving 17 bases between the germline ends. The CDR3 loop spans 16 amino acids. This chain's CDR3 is CASSQVRPIIGETQYF. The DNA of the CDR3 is TGCGCCAGCAGCCAAGTAAGGCCGATCATTGGGGAGACCCAGTACTTC.

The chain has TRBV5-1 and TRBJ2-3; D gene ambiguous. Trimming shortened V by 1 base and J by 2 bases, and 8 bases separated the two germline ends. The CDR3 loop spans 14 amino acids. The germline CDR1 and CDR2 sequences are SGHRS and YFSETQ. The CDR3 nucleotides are TGCGCCAGCAGCTTGTTGGGGATCACAGATACGCAGTATTTT. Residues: CASSLLGITDTQYF. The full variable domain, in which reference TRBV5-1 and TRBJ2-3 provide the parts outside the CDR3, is KAGVTQTPRYLIKTRGQQVTLSCSPISGHRSVSWYQQTPGQGLQFLFEYFSETQRNKGNFPGRFSGRQFSNSRSEMNVSTLELGDSALYLCASSLLGITDTQYFGPGTRLTVL.

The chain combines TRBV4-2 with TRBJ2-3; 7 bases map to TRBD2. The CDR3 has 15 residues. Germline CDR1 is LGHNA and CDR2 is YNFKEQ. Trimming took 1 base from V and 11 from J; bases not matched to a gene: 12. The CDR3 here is CASSQGGGSTRRQYF. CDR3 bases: TGTGCCAGCAGCCAAGGGGGGGGTTCGACTAGAAGGCAGTATTTT.

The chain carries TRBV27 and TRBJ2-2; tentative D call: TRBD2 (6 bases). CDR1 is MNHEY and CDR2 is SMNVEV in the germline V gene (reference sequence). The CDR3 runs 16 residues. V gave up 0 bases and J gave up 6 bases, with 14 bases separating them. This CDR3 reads CASSLSGTGLAGELFF. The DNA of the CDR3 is TGTGCCAGCAGTTTATCCGGGACTGGGCTGGCCGGGGAGCTGTTTTTT.

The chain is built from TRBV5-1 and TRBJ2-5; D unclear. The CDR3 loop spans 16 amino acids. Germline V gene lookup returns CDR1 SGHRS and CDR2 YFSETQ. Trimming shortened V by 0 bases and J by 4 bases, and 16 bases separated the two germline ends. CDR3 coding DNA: TGCGCCAGCAGCTTGGCCAACAGAGACCTCAGAGAGACCCAGTACTTC. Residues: CASSLANRDLRETQYF.

The CDR3: CASSPPADIQYF. For the CDR3, the DNA is TGTGCCAGCTCACCACCGGCCGACATTCAGTACTTC. The chain links TRBV18 to TRBJ2-4, with D uncertain. The CDR3 is made up of 12 amino acids. Germline V gene data show CDR1 as KGHSH and CDR2 as LQKENI. Trimming removed 0 bases at V and 8 bases at J, with 5 bases between.

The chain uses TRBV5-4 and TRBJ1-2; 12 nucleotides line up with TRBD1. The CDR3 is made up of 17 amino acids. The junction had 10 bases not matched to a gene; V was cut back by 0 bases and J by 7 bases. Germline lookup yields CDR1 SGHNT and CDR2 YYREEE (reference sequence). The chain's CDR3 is CASSLALIGTGGRGYTF. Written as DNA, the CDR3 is TGTGCCAGCAGCTTGGCCCTTATAGGGACAGGGGGCCGTGGCTACACCTTC.

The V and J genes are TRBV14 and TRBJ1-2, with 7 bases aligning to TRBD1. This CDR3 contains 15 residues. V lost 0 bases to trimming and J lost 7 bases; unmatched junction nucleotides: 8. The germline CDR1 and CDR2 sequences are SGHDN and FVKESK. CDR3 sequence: CASSQDLQGSGGYTF. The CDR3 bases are TGTGCCAGCAGCCAAGATTTACAGGGGAGCGGTGGCTACACCTTC. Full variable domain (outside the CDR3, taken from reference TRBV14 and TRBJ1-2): EAGVTQFPSHSVIEKGQTVTLRCDPISGHDNLYWYRRVMGKEIKFLLHFVKESKQDESGMPNNRFLAERTGGTYSTLKVQPAELEDSGVYFCASSQDLQGSGGYTFGSGTRLTVV.

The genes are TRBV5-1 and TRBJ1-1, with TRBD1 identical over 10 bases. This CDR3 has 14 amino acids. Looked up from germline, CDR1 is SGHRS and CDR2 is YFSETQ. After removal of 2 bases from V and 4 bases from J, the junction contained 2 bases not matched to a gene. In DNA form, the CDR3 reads TGCGCCAGCAGCTTTAGGACAGGGGGCACTGAAGCTTTCTTT. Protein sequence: CASSFRTGGTEAFF. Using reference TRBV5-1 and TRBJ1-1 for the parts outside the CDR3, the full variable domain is KAGVTQTPRYLIKTRGQQVTLSCSPISGHRSVSWYQQTPGQGLQFLFEYFSETQRNKGNFPGRFSGRQFSNSRSEMNVSTLELGDSALYLCASSFRTGGTEAFFGQGTRLTVV.

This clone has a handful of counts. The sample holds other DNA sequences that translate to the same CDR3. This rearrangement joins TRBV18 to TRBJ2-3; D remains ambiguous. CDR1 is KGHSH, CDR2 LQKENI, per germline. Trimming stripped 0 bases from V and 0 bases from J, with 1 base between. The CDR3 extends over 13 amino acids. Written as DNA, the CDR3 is TGTGCCAGCTCACCACCGAGCACAGATACGCAGTATTTT. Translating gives CASSPPSTDTQYF.

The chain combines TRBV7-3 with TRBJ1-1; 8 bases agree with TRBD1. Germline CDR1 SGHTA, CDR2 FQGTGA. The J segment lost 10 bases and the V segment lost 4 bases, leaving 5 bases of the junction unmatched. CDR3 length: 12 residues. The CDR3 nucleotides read TGTGCCAGCAGCTCCGGACAGGGTCCAGCTTTCTTT. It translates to CASSSGQGPAFF.

CDR3: CASSPETGMVGELFF. The CDR3, as DNA: TGTGCCAGCAGTCCAGAGACAGGGATGGTCGGGGAGCTGTTTTTT. The chain is built from TRBV2 and TRBJ2-2; 7 bases align to TRBD1. V was clipped by 5 bases and J by 7 bases; unmatched bases: 10. CDR3 length: 15 residues. Per the germline V gene, CDR1 is SNHLY and CDR2 is FYNNEI.

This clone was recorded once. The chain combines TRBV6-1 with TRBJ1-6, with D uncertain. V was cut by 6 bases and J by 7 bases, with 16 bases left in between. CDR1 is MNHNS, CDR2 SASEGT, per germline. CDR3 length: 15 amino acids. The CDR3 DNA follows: TGTGCCAGCAGGGAGATCGGAAACAACAATTCACCCCTCCACTTT. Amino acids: CASREIGNNNSPLHF.

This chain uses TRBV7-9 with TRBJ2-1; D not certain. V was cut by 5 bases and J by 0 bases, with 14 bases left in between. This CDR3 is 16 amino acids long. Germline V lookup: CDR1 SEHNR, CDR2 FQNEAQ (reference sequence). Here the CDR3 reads CASSPPGSRSYNEQFF. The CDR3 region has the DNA TGTGCCAGCAGCCCCCCCGGCTCCCGCTCCTACAATGAGCAGTTCTTC.